This T cell receptor beta chain was sequenced during a study of T-cell reconstitution after alpha-beta-depleted transplantation in children. Study-wide points: In patients about two months after transplant, alpha-beta T cells reportedly arose from several hundred expanded graft clones. The study traced high day-60 TCRbeta diversity in some patients to surviving recipient T cells and thymic progenitors. When one year had passed after transplant, most T-cell counts and diversity came from newly produced T cells.

TCRbeta library preparation incorporated unique molecular identifiers. TCRdb re-called the PCR reads with MiXCR, one entry per CDR3 protein. The repertoire holds under 450,000 distinct CDR3 sequences, with under 20% as singletons. This clonotype was counted a few times. Its antigen remains unknown. V lost 6 bases to trimming and J lost 4 bases, with 18 bases between them. Germline CDR1 and CDR2: LGHNT and FRNRAP. The CDR3 totals 15 residues. The input for sequencing was PBMCs, mostly from graft donor cells, taken 360 days after TCRalphabeta/CD19-depleted stem cell transplant. The V and J genes are TRBV12-5 and TRBJ2-5; tentative D call: TRBD2 (6 bases). The TCR sequence derives from a boy younger than two who had a stem cell transplant for Wiskott-Aldrich syndrome, so the T cells may come from the graft donor. The CDR3 sequence is CASGAGQGSPETQYF. The CDR3 DNA sequence: TGTGCTAGTGGCGCGGGGCAAGGGTCGCCAGAGACCCAGTACTTC.